This T cell receptor (beta chain) was obtained from a study of neurological immune-mediated disorders. Study conclusions and caveats: No sharing of CDR3 amino acid sequences was observed among expanded clones across subjects, suggesting private repertoires in all groups.

This CDR3 has 14 residues. After removal of 7 bases from V and 2 bases from J, the junction contained 7 bases not matched to a gene. The germline V gene encodes CDR1 SEHNR and CDR2 FQNEAQ (reference sequence). Healthy control samples came from blood bank volunteers in Maryland, USA. The T cells used for sorted libraries numbered 1 million, either CD4+ or CD8+. This clonotype appeared many times. The antigen is not known. cDNA synthesis was performed by 5'RACE with 10-nucleotide random UMIs. TCRdb used MiXCR to reprocess the 5' RACE reads, holding one entry per CDR3 protein. In the table there are about 16,000 distinct CDR3 sequences, about 10% of which are singletons.

The receptor's source is a middle-aged man in good health. This chain uses TRBV7-9 with TRBJ2-7; 8 bases match TRBD1. The sample was CD8+ T cells from blood. The DNA of the CDR3 is TGTGCCAGCACCCACCGGGACAGGACCTACGAGCAGTACTTC. Its translation: CASTHRDRTYEQYF.